Listed below are T cell receptor beta chains from one sample, sequenced in a study of glioma-infiltrating T cells. A single record per CDR3 protein comes from TCRdb applying MiXCR to the multiplex PCR reads. The sample comprises a few hundred thousand distinct CDR3 sequences, more than 35% of which are singletons, and approximately 12% rests with the top ten. Sequencing was carried out using glioma tissue, nonneoplastic brain tissue, or PBMCs (not recorded which). These receptors were taken from a human donor with low-grade glioma or glioblastoma, undergoing nonglioma brain surgery, or in good health (not recorded which). Each CDR3 is given with its conserved first and last residue. Each record gives: D gene, J gene, clone size, V gene, CDR3 protein, CDR3 DNA. A D gene is named only where the DNA matches it firmly. For some rows the clone size is stated as once, few or many, or as a class when expanded; others skip it.

d_call: TRBD1
j_call: TRBJ2-1
clone_size: NA
v_call: TRBV7-9
cdr3_aa: CASSLGGQGAYNEQFF
cdr3_nt: TGTGCCAGCAGCTTAGGGGGACAGGGGGCCTACAATGAGCAGTTCTTC

d_call: TRBD1
j_call: TRBJ2-7
clone_size: NA
v_call: TRBV6-1
cdr3_aa: CASKVTGNGEQYF
cdr3_nt: TGTGCCAGCAAAGTGACAGGGAACGGCGAGCAGTACTTC

d_call: NA
j_call: TRBJ2-5
clone_size: NA
v_call: TRBV12-3/TRBV12-4
cdr3_aa: CASKDGQETQYF
cdr3_nt: TGTGCCAGCAAGGACGGACAAGAGACCCAGTACTTC

d_call: NA
j_call: TRBJ1-1
clone_size: NA
v_call: TRBV5-4
cdr3_aa: CASSTTTNTEAFF
cdr3_nt: TGTGCCAGCAGCACCACAACCAACACTGAAGCTTTCTTT

d_call: NA
j_call: TRBJ2-7
clone_size: NA
v_call: TRBV7-2
cdr3_aa: CASSLWGIGSYEQYF
cdr3_nt: TGTGCCAGCAGCTTATGGGGGATTGGCTCCTACGAGCAGTACTTC

d_call: TRBD1
j_call: TRBJ1-2
clone_size: many
v_call: TRBV20-1
cdr3_aa: CSARTGRVNGYTF
cdr3_nt: TGCAGTGCTAGGACAGGGAGGGTTAATGGCTACACCTTC

d_call: TRBD2
j_call: TRBJ2-1
clone_size: NA
v_call: TRBV2
cdr3_aa: CASRLLAGGLDEQFF
cdr3_nt: TGTGCCAGCAGGTTACTAGCGGGAGGGTTAGATGAGCAGTTCTTC

d_call: NA
j_call: TRBJ1-5
clone_size: many
v_call: TRBV15
cdr3_aa: CATSRDGVQPQHF
cdr3_nt: TGTGCCACCAGCAGAGATGGGGTCCAGCCCCAGCATTTT

d_call: NA
j_call: TRBJ2-7
clone_size: once
v_call: TRBV7-6
cdr3_aa: CASSRRGLLGEQYF
cdr3_nt: TGTGCCAGCAGCCGCCGCGGACTCCTCGGGGAGCAGTACTTC

d_call: TRBD2
j_call: TRBJ2-1
clone_size: NA
v_call: TRBV6-2/TRBV6-3
cdr3_aa: CASSLALRGLAGGGSSYNEQFF
cdr3_nt: TGTGCCAGCAGTTTAGCGCTTAGGGGACTAGCGGGAGGGGGAAGCTCCTACAATGAGCAGTTCTTC

d_call: NA
j_call: TRBJ2-2
clone_size: NA
v_call: TRBV2
cdr3_aa: CASKPGVDGELFF
cdr3_nt: TGTGCTAGCAAACCGGGAGTAGACGGGGAGCTGTTTTTT

d_call: NA
j_call: TRBJ2-5
clone_size: NA
v_call: TRBV5-1
cdr3_aa: CASSIGQETQYF
cdr3_nt: TGCGCCAGCAGCATCGGACAAGAGACCCAGTACTTC

d_call: TRBD2
j_call: TRBJ2-1
clone_size: many
v_call: TRBV20-1
cdr3_aa: CSASSGTSGYNEQFF
cdr3_nt: TGCAGTGCTAGTAGCGGGACTAGCGGGTACAATGAGCAGTTCTTC

d_call: TRBD1
j_call: TRBJ1-5
clone_size: NA
v_call: TRBV20-1
cdr3_aa: CSARQGGDQPQHF
cdr3_nt: TGCAGTGCTAGGCAGGGGGGGGATCAGCCCCAGCATTTT

d_call: NA
j_call: TRBJ2-3
clone_size: once
v_call: TRBV11-2
cdr3_aa: CARSLEVWGTDTQYF
cdr3_nt: TGTGCCAGAAGCTTAGAAGTCTGGGGAACAGATACGCAGTATTTT

d_call: TRBD1
j_call: TRBJ2-1
clone_size: NA
v_call: TRBV29-1
cdr3_aa: CSVTGGRYNEQFF
cdr3_nt: TGCAGCGTGACAGGGGGCAGGTACAATGAGCAGTTCTTC

d_call: NA
j_call: TRBJ1-1
clone_size: NA
v_call: TRBV4-2
cdr3_aa: CTSSQEDPFGATEAFF
cdr3_nt: TGTACCAGCAGCCAAGAGGACCCCTTTGGGGCCACTGAAGCTTTCTTT

d_call: TRBD1
j_call: TRBJ1-2
clone_size: NA
v_call: TRBV19
cdr3_aa: CASSITGGAGSGYTF
cdr3_nt: TGTGCCAGTAGTATTACAGGGGGCGCCGGATCTGGCTACACCTTC

d_call: TRBD1
j_call: TRBJ1-2
clone_size: NA
v_call: TRBV12-3/TRBV12-4
cdr3_aa: CASNPRTGGHYGYTF
cdr3_nt: TGTGCCAGCAATCCTCGGACAGGGGGCCACTATGGCTACACCTTC

d_call: NA
j_call: TRBJ1-2
clone_size: many
v_call: TRBV20-1
cdr3_aa: CSARDRANYGYTF
cdr3_nt: TGCAGTGCTAGGGACAGAGCTAACTATGGCTACACCTTC

d_call: TRBD2
j_call: TRBJ2-1
clone_size: NA
v_call: TRBV20-1
cdr3_aa: CSTTLGLAGGPNEQFF
cdr3_nt: TGCAGTACTACACTGGGGCTAGCGGGAGGGCCCAATGAGCAGTTCTTC

d_call: TRBD2
j_call: TRBJ2-1
clone_size: few
v_call: TRBV6-2/TRBV6-3
cdr3_aa: CASNLLASSYNEQFF
cdr3_nt: TGTGCCAGCAACTTACTAGCGAGCTCCTACAATGAGCAGTTCTTC

d_call: NA
j_call: TRBJ2-5
clone_size: few
v_call: TRBV6-2/TRBV6-3
cdr3_aa: CASSPGPTLWETQYF
cdr3_nt: TGTGCCAGCAGCCCGGGACCCACACTCTGGGAGACCCAGTACTTC

d_call: NA
j_call: TRBJ1-4
clone_size: few
v_call: TRBV7-8
cdr3_aa: CASSFSGGDLFF
cdr3_nt: TGTGCCAGCAGCTTCTCGGGGGGAGACCTGTTTTTT

d_call: NA
j_call: TRBJ1-1
clone_size: NA
v_call: TRBV4-1
cdr3_aa: CASSQAKMGIMVNTEAFF
cdr3_nt: TGCGCCAGCAGCCAAGCTAAGATGGGGATAATGGTGAACACTGAAGCTTTCTTT

d_call: NA
j_call: TRBJ1-3
clone_size: NA
v_call: TRBV7-2
cdr3_aa: CASSTTPVRSGNTIYF
cdr3_nt: TGTGCCAGCAGCACCACACCTGTCCGCTCTGGAAACACCATATATTTT

d_call: NA
j_call: TRBJ2-3
clone_size: NA
v_call: TRBV29-1
cdr3_aa: CSVESGVRTDTQYF
cdr3_nt: TGCAGCGTTGAATCGGGAGTCAGGACAGATACGCAGTATTTT

d_call: NA
j_call: TRBJ1-4
clone_size: NA
v_call: TRBV4-2
cdr3_aa: CASSARHTTNEKLFF
cdr3_nt: TGTGCCAGCAGCGCCCGACATACAACTAATGAAAAACTGTTTTTT

d_call: NA
j_call: TRBJ1-3
clone_size: few
v_call: TRBV6-1
cdr3_aa: CASQTVRVGGNTIYF
cdr3_nt: TGTGCCAGCCAAACCGTAAGGGTTGGCGGAAACACCATATATTTT